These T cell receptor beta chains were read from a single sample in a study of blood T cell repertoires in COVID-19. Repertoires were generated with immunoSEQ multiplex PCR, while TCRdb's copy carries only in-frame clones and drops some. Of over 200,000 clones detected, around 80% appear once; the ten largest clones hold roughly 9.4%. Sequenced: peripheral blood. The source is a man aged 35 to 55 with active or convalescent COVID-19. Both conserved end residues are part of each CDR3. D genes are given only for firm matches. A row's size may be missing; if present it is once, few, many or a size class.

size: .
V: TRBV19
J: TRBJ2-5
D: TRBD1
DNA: TGTGCCAGTAGTAAAATGGGGACAGGGGGCAAGGAGACCCAGTACTTC
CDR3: CASSKMGTGGKETQYF

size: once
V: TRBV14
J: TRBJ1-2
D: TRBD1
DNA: TGTGCCAGCAGCTCTTACAGGGGGCTCGCCTATGGCTACACCTTC
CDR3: CASSSYRGLAYGYTF

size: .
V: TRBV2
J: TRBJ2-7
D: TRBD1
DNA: TGTGCCAGCTACCCGGGACAGGTGACTTTTCGGCAGTACTTC
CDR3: CASYPGQVTFRQYF

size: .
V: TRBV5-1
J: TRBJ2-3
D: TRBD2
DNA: TGCGCCAGCAGCTTTCCCAATACTAGCGGGAGGGCCCGGGGCACAGATACGCAGTATTTT
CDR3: CASSFPNTSGRARGTDTQYF

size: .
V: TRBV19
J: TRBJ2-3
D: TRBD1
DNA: TGTGCCAGTAGGATTACAGGGGCTAGCACAGATACGCAGTATTTT
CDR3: CASRITGASTDTQYF

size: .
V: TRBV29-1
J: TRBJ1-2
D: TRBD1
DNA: TGCAGCGCGGGACAGGGACGGTCTGGCTACACCTTC
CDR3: CSAGQGRSGYTF

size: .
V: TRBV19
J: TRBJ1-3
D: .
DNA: TGTGCCAGTAGCCGCGGGGGGCCCTCTGGAAACACCATATATTTT
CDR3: CASSRGGPSGNTIYF

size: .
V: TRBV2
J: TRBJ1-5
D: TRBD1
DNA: TGTGCCAGCAGTGGGGGGGGACAGGGGCATCAGCCCCAGCATTTT
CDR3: CASSGGGQGHQPQHF

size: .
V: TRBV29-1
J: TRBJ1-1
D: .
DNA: TGCAGCGTTGAAGATCCAGGAACTGAAGCTTTCTTT
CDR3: CSVEDPGTEAFF

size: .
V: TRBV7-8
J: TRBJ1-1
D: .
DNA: TGTGCCAGCACCGTCTTCGCCGCGGGTGGGACTGAAGCTTTCTTT
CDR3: CASTVFAAGGTEAFF

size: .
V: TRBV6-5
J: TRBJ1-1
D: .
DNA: TGTGCCAGCAGCGAGCCGGAGGCTTTCTTT
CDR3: CASSEPEAFF

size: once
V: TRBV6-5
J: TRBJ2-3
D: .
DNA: TGTGCCAGCAGTCCTCTCGCGGGTAGCACAGATACGCAGTATTTT
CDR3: CASSPLAGSTDTQYF

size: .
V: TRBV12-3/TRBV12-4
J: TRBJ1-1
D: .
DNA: TGTGCCAGCATATGGGGAGGTGAAGCTTTCTTT
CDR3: CASIWGGEAFF

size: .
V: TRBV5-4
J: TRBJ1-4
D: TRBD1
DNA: TGTGCCAGCAGCTGGCGGGACAGGGGTGGGGAAAAACTGTTTTTT
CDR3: CASSWRDRGGEKLFF

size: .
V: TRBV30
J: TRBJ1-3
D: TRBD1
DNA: TGTGCCGGACAGGGAAGGTCTGGAAACACCATATATTTT
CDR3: CAGQGRSGNTIYF

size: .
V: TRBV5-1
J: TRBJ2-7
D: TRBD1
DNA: TGCGCCAGCAGCTTGGGACAGGGCCCCTACGAGCAGTACTTC
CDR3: CASSLGQGPYEQYF

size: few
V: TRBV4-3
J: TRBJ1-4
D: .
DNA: TGCGCCAGCAGCCAAGATCCGACAGCTACTAATGAAAAACTGTTTTTT
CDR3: CASSQDPTATNEKLFF

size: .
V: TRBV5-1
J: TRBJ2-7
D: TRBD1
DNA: TGCGCCAGCAGCTCCCCGGGACAGGGGAGAGAGCAGTACTTC
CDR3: CASSSPGQGREQYF

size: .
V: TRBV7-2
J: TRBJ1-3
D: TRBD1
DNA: TGTGCCAGCAGCCTAAGGACAGGGGGAAACACCATATATTTT
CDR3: CASSLRTGGNTIYF

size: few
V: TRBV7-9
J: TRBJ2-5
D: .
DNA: TGTGCCAGCAGCTTATTTGCGCAAGAGACCCAGTACTTC
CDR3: CASSLFAQETQYF

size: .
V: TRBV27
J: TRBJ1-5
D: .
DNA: TGTGCCAGCAGTTTATCGGCCCGTGTGCCCCAGCATTTT
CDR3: CASSLSARVPQHF

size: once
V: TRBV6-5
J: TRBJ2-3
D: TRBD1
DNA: TGTGCCTCCAGGGTCAGGGGGACAGATACGCAGTATTTT
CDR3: CASRVRGTDTQYF

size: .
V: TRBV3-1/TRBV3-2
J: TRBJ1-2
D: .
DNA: TGTGCCAGCAGCCAAGCGACCGGGACAAGCAATGGCTACACCTTC
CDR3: CASSQATGTSNGYTF

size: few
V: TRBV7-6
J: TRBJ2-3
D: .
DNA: TGTGCCAGCAGCCCCTCGGGGGATACGCAGTATTTT
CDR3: CASSPSGDTQYF

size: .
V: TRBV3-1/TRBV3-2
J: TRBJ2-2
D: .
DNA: TGTGCCAGCAGCCAAGTTCGGGGGGAGCTGTTTTTT
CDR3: CASSQVRGELFF

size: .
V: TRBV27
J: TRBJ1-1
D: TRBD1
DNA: TGTGCCAGCAGTTCGCAGACAGGGAGGCTGAACACTGAAGCTTTCTTT
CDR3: CASSSQTGRLNTEAFF